This T cell receptor (beta chain) emerged from a study of T cell responses to AZD1222 COVID-19 vaccine. The CDR3 extends over 15 amino acids. Trimming removed 3 bases at V and 5 bases at J, with 16 bases between. Germline V lookup: CDR1 LGHNT, CDR2 FRNRAP. Note on this clone: Its antigen is not identified.

Study findings and constraints: Of spike-specific TCRs, nearly half reportedly target regions left unmutated in variants.

Libraries were prepared by immunoSEQ multiplex PCR; TCRdb keeps only in-frame clonotypes and omits some of them. The sample has about 140,000 clones, over 85% seen once. The V and J genes are TRBV12-5 and TRBJ2-5, with a weak D call TRBD1 (5 bases). Source: peripheral blood, taken on day 0 of AZD1222 vaccination. The TCR comes from an adult in good health. The CDR3 region has the DNA TGTGCTAGTGGTTTCGCCCGGACCAGGGTGGAGACCCAGTACTTC. This encodes CASGFARTRVETQYF. Looking up the rest from reference TRBV12-5 and TRBJ2-5 gives the full variable domain: DARVTQTPRHKVTEMGQEVTMRCQPILGHNTVFWYRQTMMQGLELLAYFRNRAPLDDSGMPKDRFSAEMPDATLATLKIQPSEPRDSAVYFCASGFARTRVETQYFGPGTRLLVL.